The source of this T cell receptor beta chain is a study of cytomegalovirus exposure and HLA in healthy donors. Both 60 Vbeta primers and 13 Jbeta primers went into the PCR. The method was immunoSEQ multiplex PCR; TCRdb's version includes in-frame clones alone and lacks a portion of them. This repertoire shows roughly 170,000 clones, approximately 84% found once; its top ten account for roughly 1%. The CDR3 contains 18 residues. Per germline, CDR1 SGHVS and CDR2 FNYEAQ. The V and J ends lost 7 bases and 1 base, in that order; junction bases with no gene match: 14. Donors in the study were healthy people who gave bone marrow. At sampling all donors were nominally healthy, likely with unrecorded immune exposures.

Sequencing input: PBMCs. This receptor was obtained from a man aged 30-40 years in good health and CMV-seronegative. The rearrangement joins TRBV7-6 to TRBJ2-2; 8 bases line up with TRBD1. CDR3 amino acids: CASTPLLQDRVNTGELFF. In nucleotides, the CDR3 is TGTGCCAGCACCCCCCTCCTACAGGACAGGGTGAACACCGGGGAGCTGTTTTTT. The full variable domain, completed using reference TRBV7-6 and TRBJ2-2, is GAGVSQSPRYKVTKRGQDVALRCDPISGHVSLYWYRQALGQGPEFLTYFNYEAQQDKSGLPNDRFSAERPEGSISTLTIQRTEQRDSAMYRCASTPLLQDRVNTGELFFGEGSRLTVL.